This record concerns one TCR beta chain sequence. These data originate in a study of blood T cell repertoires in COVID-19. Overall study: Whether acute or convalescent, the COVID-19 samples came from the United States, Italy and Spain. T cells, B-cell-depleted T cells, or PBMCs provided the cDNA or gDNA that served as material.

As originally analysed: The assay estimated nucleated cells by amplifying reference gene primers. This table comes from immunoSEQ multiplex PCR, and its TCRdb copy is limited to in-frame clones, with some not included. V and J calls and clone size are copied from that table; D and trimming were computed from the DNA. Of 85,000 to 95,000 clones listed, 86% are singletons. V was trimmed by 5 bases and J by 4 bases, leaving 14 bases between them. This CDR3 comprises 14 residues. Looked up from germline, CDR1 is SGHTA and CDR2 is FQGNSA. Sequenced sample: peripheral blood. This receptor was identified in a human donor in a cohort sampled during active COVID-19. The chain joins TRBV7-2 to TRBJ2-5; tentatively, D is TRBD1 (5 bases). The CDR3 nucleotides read TGTGCCAGCAGCCCGCGAATAGGGGCAGAGACCCAGTACTTC. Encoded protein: CASSPRIGAETQYF. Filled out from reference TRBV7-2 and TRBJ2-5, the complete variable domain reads GAGVSQSPSNKVTEKGKDVELRCDPISGHTALYWYRQSLGQGLEFLIYFQGNSAPDKSGLPSDRFSAERTGGSVSTLTIQRTQQEDSAVYLCASSPRIGAETQYFGPGTRLLVL.